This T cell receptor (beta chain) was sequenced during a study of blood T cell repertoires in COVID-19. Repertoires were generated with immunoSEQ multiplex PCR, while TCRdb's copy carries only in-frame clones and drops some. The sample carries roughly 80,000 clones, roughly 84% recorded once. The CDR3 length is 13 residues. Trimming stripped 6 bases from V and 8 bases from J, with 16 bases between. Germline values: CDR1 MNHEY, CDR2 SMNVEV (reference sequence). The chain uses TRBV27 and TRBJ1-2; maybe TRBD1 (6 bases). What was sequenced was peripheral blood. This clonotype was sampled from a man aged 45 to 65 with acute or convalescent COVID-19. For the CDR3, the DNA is TGTGCCAGCAGCCGTCGACAGGTTGAGGGCTACACCTTC. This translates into CASSRRQVEGYTF.